This T cell receptor (beta chain) was identified during a study of blood T cell repertoires in COVID-19 (dated by TCRdb to the early 2020s). About the study as a whole: Samples covering the acute and convalescent phases of COVID-19 were provided by collaborators in the United States, Italy and Spain. The samples were drawn from the first 160 participants of the ongoing ImmuneRACE study and from some 1,300 subjects provided by 6 global collaborators. Nearly every sample came with metadata listing a de-identified subject ID, COVID-19 status, age in years and sex. The repertoires were released in a freely available public database intended as a resource for research on the immune response to SARS-CoV-2. Deeply sampled blood TCRbeta repertoires from subjects exposed to, actively infected with, or recovered from COVID-19 were included in the dataset. The material from the prospective study consisted of cDNA or gDNA derived from T cells, B-cell-depleted T cells, or PBMCs. Where HLA class I and class II types were available, the types were taken from metadata supplied by the sample provider, not from assay-based typing. The study at large found these results: The amount of clinical and demographic metadata varied by source and participant and was provided uncurated.

Enrolling through a virtual design, the prospective study's participants ranged in age from roughly 18 to 95 years and lived across 24 United States geographic areas. In the prospective study, cohorts were assigned on the basis of participant-reported clinical history obtained from a screening survey and a study questionnaire. For ImmuneRACE Cohort 3, a participant was defined as recovered based on two consecutive negative NP/OP PCR tests, clearance by a healthcare professional, or resolution of symptoms. Mobile phlebotomists in the prospective study collected whole blood, serum and a nasopharyngeal or oropharyngeal swab from every participant. Prospective study participants could optionally give additional blood draws and questionnaires over an approximately two-month period. Before DNA extraction, prospective study blood samples were shipped either frozen or at room temperature. TCRbeta CDR3 regions were amplified from genomic DNA by means of the immunoSEQ Assay, a bias-controlled multiplex PCR. The authors' pipeline ran thus. Nucleated cell counts per sample were estimated from amplification of reference gene primers within the assay. Sequence reads were collapsed and filtered to measure the absolute abundance of every unique TCRbeta CDR3 rearrangement. For each sample, productive Simpson clonality was calculated by taking the square root of Simpson's diversity index across productive rearrangements. The source is immuneACCESS, and TCRdb retained only in-frame sequences with V and J called. Part of the clones is not carried over; for the studies checked, unresolved V genes explain less than half of this, and the remainder is unexplained. That table is the source of V, J and clone size, and D and trimming were worked out from the DNA. For this sample there are fewer than 350,000 clones; 75% to 90% appear just once. The ten most abundant clones make up 1.5% to 2% of the sample.

As concerns this clone: Its binding antigen is unknown. There are no base qualities to consult, and no much larger clone falls within one base.

The TCR sequence derives from a woman in her forties who had recovered from COVID-19. The sequenced sample consisted of PBMCs or T cells enriched from blood (not recorded which).

This receptor carries the CDR3 CASCDTDNSPLHF. The DNA sequence is given as TGCGCCAGCTGCGACACCGATAATTCACCCCTCCACTTT. The chain couples TRBV5-1 to TRBJ1-6; the D gene is unclear. V drops 7 bases and J drops 5 bases, leaving 10 bases in between. The germline V gene supplies CDR1 SGHRS and CDR2 YFSETQ. The CDR3 has 13 amino acids, counting the end cysteine and phenylalanine. Only the CDR3 DNA stays, 39 bases, in frame from base 1.